These 3 T cell receptor beta chains were sequenced from one sample in a study of blood T cell repertoires in COVID-19. Only in-frame clones appear in the TCRdb table, and some are missing; sequencing was by immunoSEQ multiplex PCR. The sample contains about 320,000 clones, over 75% of which appear only once. The sample comprised peripheral blood. The receptors come from a human donor in a cohort sampled during active COVID-19.

The genes are TRBV30 and TRBJ2-2; D remains ambiguous. The CDR3 contains 11 residues. Deletions cut 0 bases from V and 7 bases from J, with 3 bases between. Germline values: CDR1 GTSNPN, CDR2 SVGIG (reference sequence). The CDR3 DNA follows: TGTGCCTGGAGTGTCGGCGGGGAGCTGTTTTTT. Protein: CAWSVGGELFF.

This chain connects TRBV25-1 to TRBJ2-7; no reliable D call. The CDR3 length is 12 residues. Germline CDR1 and CDR2: MGHDK and SYGVNS. V was clipped by 4 bases and J by 4 bases, with 8 bases between them. CDR3 in DNA: TGTGCCAGCAGTGGTGAGATTTACGAGCAGTACTTC. Encoded protein: CASSGEIYEQYF.

This clone was seen more than once but under ten times. V gene TRBV2 combines with J gene TRBJ1-5, with 7 bases fitting TRBD1. Per germline, CDR1 SNHLY and CDR2 FYNNEI. V lost 4 bases to trimming and J lost 5 bases; unmatched junction nucleotides: 5. The CDR3 sequence is 14 residues long. CDR3 DNA sequence: TGTGCCAGCAGTGTGACAGGGAGTCATCAGCCCCAGCATTTT. Amino acid sequence: CASSVTGSHQPQHF.